This TCR beta chain was identified during a study of OX40 agonist ivuxolimab in advanced cancers. Concerning the study at large: Ivuxolimab was an agonistic, fully human IgG2 monoclonal antibody directed against OX40 (CD134), a costimulatory receptor. Of the roughly 51 dose-escalation patients, hepatocellular carcinoma was present in roughly 19, melanoma in roughly 15, renal cell carcinoma in 9 and head and neck cancer in 9. Intravenous ivuxolimab was administered to patients every 2 weeks at six dose levels: 0.01, 0.1, 0.3, 1.5, 3 and 10 mg/kg. Prior anti-PD-1, anti-PD-L1 or anti-CTLA-4 therapy was permitted, and about two fifths of dose-escalation patients had received checkpoint inhibitors. The paper covers the monotherapy dose-escalation part of the phase I ivuxolimab trial, which included N of about 50 patients. Three dose-escalation patients achieved partial responses, one with hepatocellular carcinoma and two with cutaneous melanoma. Peripheral TCRbeta sequencing aimed to test whether ivuxolimab altered TCR sequence diversity and caused clonal T-cell expansion. In the dose-escalation cohort, roughly 82% of patients were male, and the mean age was approximately 60 years with a range of roughly 23 to 79.

To sequence the TCRbeta CDR3 region, genomic DNA was isolated from the sorted cells. The immunoSEQ Assay was used to sequence the TCRbeta CDR3 regions. This immuneACCESS table, as held by TCRdb, lists in-frame sequences with V and J called but not all clones. Of the missing ones, under half trace to an unresolved V gene in checked studies; the others have no known cause. The sample data list more than 55,000 clones, and roughly 89% of these were observed just once. The ten largest make up around 15% of the sample. Results and caveats for the whole study, not just this receptor: Low levels of normalized T-cell clonal expansion were also shown by some nonresponding patients. Antigen specificity was not determined for the clonally expanded peripheral T cells. In the 0.1-3.0 mg/kg groups, partial responders were among the patients with the lowest normalized peripheral clonal expansion, particularly in CD8+ T cells. After ivuxolimab, CD8+ T cells had more expanded clones than CD4+ T cells on average. At doses of 0.1 to 3.0 mg/kg, clonal expansion of both CD4+ and CD8+ T cells in blood was seen between baseline and week 6.

The trial excluded patients who had a history of autoimmune disease or were on systemic immunosuppression. Peripheral blood for TCR sequencing was collected from all dose cohorts at baseline, on cycle 4 day 1, and on cycle 7 day 1. Samples were obtained from an open-label, multicenter, first-in-human phase I dose-escalation trial of ivuxolimab. Adults with locally advanced or metastatic melanoma, renal cell, hepatocellular, or head and neck squamous cell carcinoma were enrolled in the trial. Before TCR sequencing, CD4+ T cells and CD8+ T cells were sorted from peripheral blood as separate populations. For this clone: Its recognized antigen is unknown. Per-nucleotide qualities are absent, and no much larger clonotype sits a single base away.

Trimmed from V: 1 base; trimmed from J: 12 bases; junction bases lacking a gene match: 3. CDR1 is given as SGHNT and CDR2 as YENEEA, both from the germline V gene. The CDR3 runs 13 amino acids, cysteine and phenylalanine included. Only the CDR3 portion is preserved as DNA: 39 bases, with reading frame beginning at the first base. The receptor comes from an adult with an advanced solid tumor such as melanoma, head and neck, liver or kidney cancer. The chain was built from TRBV11-3 and TRBJ2-1; 10 of the junction bases match TRBD1. The material sequenced was CD4+ or CD8+ T cells sorted from blood, taken in a trial of the OX40 agonist ivuxolimab. The CDR3 here reads CASSLATGGGQFF. In nucleotides, the sequence is TGTGCCAGCAGCTTAGCGACAGGGGGCGGGCAGTTCTTC.